This T cell receptor beta chain was retrieved from a study of cytomegalovirus exposure and HLA in healthy donors. The PCR ran on 60 Vbeta and 13 Jbeta primers. Produced via immunoSEQ multiplex PCR; TCRdb's table is partial and in-frame only. The table for this sample gives some 40,000 clones. The CDR3 loop spans 16 amino acids. The V end was cut by 0 bases, the J end by 1 base, with 13 bases between. Germline V CDR1 and CDR2: LNHNV, YYDKDF (reference sequence). About this clone: Its antigen is not known.

General study points: Reports indicated that the classifier achieved high specificity and sensitivity in diagnosing cytomegalovirus status. Evidence from a later analysis indicated that most CMV-associated TCR beta chains looked HLA-restricted. Analysis was carried out at a later point, and it linked a missense DCLRE1C variant to TCR beta V- and J-gene trimming. In vitro testing confirmed three CMV-associated chains as specific for CMV antigens.

The sequencing input was PBMCs. This clonotype originated in a human donor in good health. The J gene is TRBJ2-7, the V gene TRBV15, with D possibly TRBD2 on 6 matching bases. CDR3 sequence reads: CATSRDDGGASYEQYF. CDR3 in DNA: TGTGCCACCAGCAGAGATGATGGAGGGGCATCCTACGAGCAGTACTTC. Full variable domain (remainder filled in from reference TRBV15 and TRBJ2-7): DAMVIQNPRYQVTQFGKPVTLSCSQTLNHNVMYWYQQKSSQAPKLLFHYYDKDFNNEADTPDNFQSRRPNTSFCFLDIRSPGLGDTAMYLCATSRDDGGASYEQYFGPGTRLTVT.